What follows describes a single TCR beta chain. This clone was found a few times. Its cognate antigen has yet to be identified. No much larger clone is present one base from it, and per-base qualities are unavailable. In total, 500 to 700 healthy bone marrow donors made up the cohort. All cohort members were sampled while nominally healthy, although unrecorded immune exposures were likely present. The donor tested CMV seropositive and was one of the 289 seropositive cohort members. A peripheral blood sample was provided by each donor, and peripheral blood mononuclear cells were used for TCR beta sequencing. Genomic DNA extraction from the blood cell samples was performed with the Qiagen DNeasy Blood Extraction Kit. The library was obtained by the immunoSEQ multiplex PCR assay. For the multiplex PCR, a mixture combining 60 forward primers for TCR Vbeta segments and 13 reverse primers for TCR Jbeta segments was used. Amplification of the CDR3 region of rearranged TCR beta genes was performed with a multiplex PCR assay on genomic DNA. The amplified TCR beta libraries were sequenced on the Illumina HiSeq System as 87-base-pair reads. As for how the authors treated the data: A later analysis tallied 75 million to 95 million unique TCR beta chains across the roughly 610 repertoires, and about 10 million of those chains were shared by two or more donors. A nearest-neighbor algorithm error-corrected the raw reads and collapsed the reads into unique sequences, merging closely related sequences to remove PCR and sequencing errors. V, D and J gene segments were assigned by aligning CDR3 sequences to IMGT reference sequences. For a sequence to be retained, a match of at least six nucleotides to both a V gene segment and a J gene segment was required. Rearrangements were called productive when the CDR3 lacked stop codons and stayed in frame with V and J; all others were non-productive. Following IMGT convention, CDR3 was defined as the stretch from the second conserved V-encoded cysteine to the conserved J-encoded phenylalanine. The earlier analysis of roughly 590 of the donors excluded any sequence lacking an unambiguous match to a single V gene segment. An earlier analysis of under 750 of the donors called V segments functional above 56.7% productive rearrangements and segregating when the between-donor standard deviation exceeded 5%. A statistical classification framework was built to diagnose cytomegalovirus status from the catalog of TCR beta chain sequences. V and J gene assignment, in a later analysis, came from comparing TCR nucleotide sequences with IMGT/GENE-DB human TR gene sequences. A later analysis assigned CDR3 sequences and most-parsimonious VDJ recombination scenarios with the TCRdist pipeline. In a later analysis, every TCR beta chain was defined by the combination of its CDR3 amino acid sequence and its V-gene family, and reads without a unique V-gene family were dropped. As a way to deal with suspected cross-contamination and a sequencing artifact, a later analysis dropped approximately 590 nucleotide sequences that were highly shared and had low generation probability. In a later analysis, a clonal expansion index for each public chain was calculated from normalized within-repertoire ranks of inferred template counts. Generation probabilities in a later analysis came from a VDJ recombination model fitted to out-of-frame rearrangements, and those results were checked against IGoR. Hypergeometric tests were used in a later analysis to score TCR-TCR, TCR-HLA and TCR-CMV co-occurrence, with a repertoire-size bias correction applied to the TCR pairs. False discovery rates were estimated in a later analysis by permuting HLA or CMV assignments 20 times. In a later analysis, co-occurring TCRs were grouped using DBSCAN, with TCRdist sequence similarity added in when clustering inside HLA-allele-positive subsets. For co-occurrence clustering, repertoires with fewer than 30,000 or more than 120,000 public chains were excluded, along with about five repertoires with anomalous nucleotide sharing. Not all clones reach the TCRdb copy of this immuneACCESS table, which keeps in-frame sequences only. Checked studies attribute under half of the gap to unresolved V genes and leave the rest unexplained. For V, J and clone size, that table is used; D and trimming come from the DNA. Recorded for this sample are 100,000 or so clones; roughly four fifths of them occurred a single time. Of the sample, about 3.7% falls within the top ten clones.

These data come from a study of cytomegalovirus exposure and HLA in healthy donors (dated by TCRdb to the late 2010s). With respect to the entire study: An earlier analysis of several hundred of the donors reported roughly 270 Gb of sequence data and roughly 100 million unique TCR beta sequences from some 180 million T cells. About 280 gigabases of sequencing data and around 80 million unique TCR sequences made up an early release that covered some 640 HLA-typed donors. The study was designed to test whether signatures of past pathogen exposure could be identified by cataloging public T cell receptors. In the later analysis, no new phenotypic data were used to find candidate immune exposures; instead, reliance was placed on TCR beta sequences and their occurrence across donors. Donor age, sex, ethnicity and CMV serostatus were compiled alongside the repertoire data. Using immunosequencing, the study profiled T cell repertoires from approximately 700 subjects and related those repertoires to cytomegalovirus serostatus. Besides the first cohort of about 730 subjects, a separate validation cohort made up of over 95 different subjects was used. HLA typing covered class I and class II loci at four-digit resolution. To decide whether each TCR beta V gene segment behaved as functional or pseudogenic, an earlier analysis of approximately 600 of the donors relied on high-throughput TCR beta sequencing. All discovery cohort repertoires had been generated using a single sequencing platform. Among the approximately 420 genotyped donors, around 79% belonged to the genetic ancestry cluster associated with self-reported Caucasian donors. A later analysis re-examined previously published TCR beta repertoires from 500 to 700 donors and added high-resolution HLA genotyping to investigate patterns of TCR occurrence. To predict cytomegalovirus infection status, the study combined high-throughput TCR immunosequencing, statistical association of individual TCRs with disease status, and machine learning. Typing coverage varied by locus: about 629-630 donors for A, B, C, DRB1 and DQB1; roughly 520 for DQA1; about 570 for DPA1; 450 to 480 for DPB1. Among some 410 genotyped donors of the cohort, an average of roughly 230,000 unique TCR beta nucleotide sequences was sequenced per donor, of which about 18% were non-productive. A later genetic analysis used genome-wide SNP genotypes for about three fifths of the 666 donors, treating that subset as a discovery cohort. Roughly 5 DR-DQ haplotypes were handled as single units for association and clustering, since linkage in the cohort was strong.

The CDR3 numbers 13 residues from cysteine through phenylalanine. Only the CDR3 DNA is retained, 39 bases long and in frame from the first base. From V the trimming removes 8 bases and from J it removes 5 bases, while the gene matches leave 3 bases of the junction unaccounted for. In the germline V gene, CDR1 corresponds to MNHNS and CDR2 to SASEGT. Broad study findings and their caveats: When HLA alleles, especially DR and DQ, strongly co-occurred, TCR associations were difficult to assign to individual alleles. The authors suggested that the approach could potentially be extended to other disease states and immunological phenotypes. Roughly uniform sequencing depth across donors was assumed in presence/absence analyses, although this assumption may not hold. According to a later analysis, parvovirus B19, influenza, CMV and Epstein-Barr virus appeared linked to several top co-occurrence clusters. Broadly in line with IMGT annotations, most TCR beta V segments showed up in productive rearrangements about 87% or about 30% of the time in an earlier analysis of around 550 of the donors. Correlated functional status among segregating V segments might reflect linkage disequilibrium, but an unknown experimental factor could not be ruled out. According to a later analysis, most CMV-associated TCR beta chains appeared to be HLA-restricted, and the HLA associations seemed to be driven largely by CMV exposure. Because counts were too low, seventeen rarely observed V segments, including chromosome 9 orphons, were excluded from the earlier analysis of 587 of the donors. In vitro tests confirmed that a few of the cytomegalovirus-associated TCR beta chains recognize cytomegalovirus antigens. While some public TCRs were present in many individuals, most TCR sequences turned up only very rarely across donors. In a later analysis, HLA-associated TCR beta chains showed more clonal expansion and lower generation probabilities than non-associated chains that were equally common. An association between a missense DCLRE1C variant and V-gene and J-gene trimming of TCR beta chains was found in a later genetic analysis and replicated in an independent cohort. A cluster of highly shared sequence variants was judged likely to be a technical artifact of the sequencing pipeline. Because HLA typing was unavailable for some donors at each locus, only the typed subset was used in association tests. Some IMGT-functional V segments, including TRBV6-2 and TRBV6-3, could not be told apart with the 87-base-pair reads, so those segments were excluded. In the study, around 150 TCR beta chains were listed as associated with cytomegalovirus. A further reported finding was that TCR beta sequences accurately predicted the HLA-A and HLA-B alleles for most subjects in the first cohort. A later genetic analysis reported fewer N-insertions in productive TCRs among donors in an Asian-associated ancestry cluster than the roughly 670-donor mean. The cohort was sequenced for TCR beta chains only, and without alpha or paired-chain data the features that could be detected were limited. For the cohort, immune exposure information was limited to CMV serostatus. Cytomegalovirus status was reported to be diagnosed by the classifier with high specificity and sensitivity in both the original and validation cohorts. A later analysis found that TCR association rates varied across HLA loci, with DRB1 alleles showing the most associated TCRs and HLA-C alleles the fewest. A later analysis associated 16,951 TCR beta sequences with specific HLA alleles at a false discovery rate of 0.05.

The sample taken for sequencing was PBMCs. The chain was built from TRBV6-1 and TRBJ2-3, and 11 junctional nucleotides match TRBD1. The sequence derives from a young man in good health and CMV-seropositive. The encoded CDR3 is CASGQGAVDTQYF. The bases are TGTGCCAGCGGACAGGGGGCGGTAGATACGCAGTATTTT.